The present entry profiles one T cell receptor beta chain with its context. Its matching antigen is unknown. TCRdb reprocessed the reads via MiXCR and lists one record per CDR3 protein. Of about 570,000 distinct CDR3 sequences listed, just under 40% were seen once; the top ten hold about 46%. The data originate from a study of T cell repertoires in cytomegalovirus infection. At the level of the study: Used in the study were CMV epitopes, some recently identified and HLA-C-restricted, others well-studied and HLA-B-restricted. The study, taken as a whole, reports: Ex vivo responses were dominated by HLA-C-restricted CMV-specific TCR beta clonotypes.

Germline-derived CDR1 and CDR2 are MGHRA and YSYEKL. CDR3 size: 15 residues. Trimming shortened V by 3 bases and J by 7 bases, and 15 bases separated the two germline ends. The sequence came from a human donor in good health (CMV status not recorded). Some clones in this sample may be carry-over from other donors' samples. The sample in question was cultured PBMCs, obtained from culture after CMV antigen stimulation. V is TRBV4-1 and J is TRBJ1-4; TRBD1 is a possible D gene (5 bases). CDR3 amino acids: CASSHPGGMVEKLFF. The CDR3 DNA reads TGCGCCAGCAGCCATCCGGGGGGAATGGTTGAAAAACTGTTTTTT.